Below are 9 T cell receptor beta chains sequenced from a single sample in a study. Each CDR3 protein is one row after TCRdb ran MiXCR on the RT-PCR reads. Of about 680,000 distinct CDR3 sequences listed, 14% are singletons. Material for sequencing was memory CD4+ T cells from blood. The receptors were gathered from a female donor in good health, serving as a healthy control.

This chain joins TRBV12-3 or TRBV12-4 and TRBJ2-1, with no clear D. The CDR3 is 15 residues long. V gave up 6 bases and J gave up 0 bases, with 12 bases separating them. The CDR3 protein is CASRPRSASYNEQFF. Written as DNA, the CDR3 is TGTGCCAGCAGACCCAGGTCCGCCTCCTACAATGAGCAGTTCTTC.

Many counts were recorded for this clonotype. The chain carries TRBV12-3 or TRBV12-4 and TRBJ2-1; D remains ambiguous. V was trimmed by 6 bases and J by 1 base, leaving 10 bases between them. The CDR3 length is 14 residues. In nucleotides, the CDR3 is TGTGCCAGCAGGGGGTCTGGATCCTACAATGAGCAGTTCTTC. This codes for CASRGSGSYNEQFF.

This clonotype was seen only a few times. The chain carries TRBV7-9 and TRBJ2-5; the D gene is possibly TRBD1 (7 bases). The CDR3 extends over 13 amino acids. Trimming took off 7 bases at V and 5 bases at J, with 14 bases between the two ends. Germline lookup yields CDR1 SEHNR and CDR2 FQNEAQ (reference sequence). The CDR3 region has the DNA TGTGCCAGCATCCCGGCAGGGGGGGAGACCCAGTACTTC. Translation: CASIPAGGETQYF.

The chain uses TRBV6-1 and TRBJ2-6; D remains unclear. CDR1 MNHNS and CDR2 SASEGT come from the germline V gene. There are 16 residues in the CDR3. Trimming removed 3 bases from V and 4 bases from J, with 13 bases in between. The CDR3 DNA sequence: TGTGCCAGCAGTGAGTTGTCGGGTTTCGGGGCCAACGTCCTGACTTTC. Amino acids: CASSELSGFGANVLTF.

The table lists this clonotype with a few counts. This chain connects TRBV6-5 to TRBJ2-7; no clear D. V lost 6 bases to trimming and J lost 0 bases, with 15 bases between them. Germline CDR1 MNHEY, CDR2 SVGAGI. This CDR3 region has 15 residues. CDR3 in amino acids: CASSLNSAFSYEQYF. DNA for the CDR3: TGTGCCAGCAGCCTAAATTCAGCCTTCTCCTACGAGCAGTACTTC.

A few counts support this clonotype. The chain employs TRBV7-2 and TRBJ2-3; possibly TRBD2 for D (7 bases). CDR3 length: 16 amino acids. Germline V lookup: CDR1 SGHTA, CDR2 FQGNSA. Trimming removed 1 base at V and 6 bases at J, with 17 bases between. As DNA, the CDR3 is TGTGCCAGCAGCTTAGGAGGCGGGGAGGGGGTTGATACGCAGTATTTT. It codes for CASSLGGGEGVDTQYF.

This clonotype was counted a few times. The rearrangement uses TRBV5-1 and TRBJ2-7, with D maybe TRBD1 (5 bases). V was shortened by 3 bases and J by 2 bases, with 15 bases between the two germline ends. Germline-derived CDR1 and CDR2 are SGHRS and YFSETQ. The CDR3 is 15 amino acids. CDR3 region: CASSSGMTATYEQYF. The CDR3 DNA is TGCGCCAGCAGCTCTGGGATGACAGCCACCTACGAGCAGTACTTC.

J is TRBJ1-6 and V is TRBV30; D unclear. V dropped 3 bases and J dropped 3 bases, with 9 bases sitting between them. The length of the CDR3 is 14 residues. Germline V lookup: CDR1 GTSNPN, CDR2 SVGIG (reference sequence). The CDR3 bases are TGTGCCTGGAGGCTCCCAGTCTATAATTCACCCCTCCACTTT. Translating gives CAWRLPVYNSPLHF.

The CDR3 region has the DNA TGCAGCACTAAGGGACGGGTCGACACTGAAGCTTTCTTT. Amino acids: CSTKGRVDTEAFF. The chain links TRBV29-1 to TRBJ1-1, with a tentative D call TRBD1 (5 bases). Trimming removed 8 bases at V and 3 bases at J, with 16 bases between. The CDR3 is 13 amino acids. Looked up from germline, CDR1 is SQVTM and CDR2 is ANQGSEA.